This T cell receptor (beta chain) appears in the sequencing data of a study of beta chain features in type 1 diabetes. Study overall: Patients and healthy donors were similar in age, gender and cell yields. Study observations and caveats: Using cDNA template may skew counts toward highly expressing activated cells. Compared with healthy donors, patients appeared to share more similar naive, central memory and regulatory TCRB repertoires.

Isolated RNA was reverse transcribed in full, so expressed TCRB transcripts were sequenced. The table came from immunoSEQ multiplex PCR; TCRdb's copy has only in-frame clones and leaves some out. Among about 900,000 clones listed, roughly 15% were seen once. This clone was counted between two and nine times. Its specificity is not known. Isolation of CD4+ naive, central memory, regulatory and stem cell-like memory cells was achieved by sorting via CD45RO/CCR7/CD25/CD127/CD95/CD27. This receptor was obtained from a young woman in good health. Sequencing input: naive CD4+ T cells from blood.

CDR3 sequence reads: CASSFRLAGGPGIGTQYF. In nucleotides, the CDR3 is TGTGCCAGCAGCTTCAGACTAGCGGGAGGGCCGGGCATCGGTACGCAGTATTTT. The J gene is TRBJ2-3, the V gene TRBV7-8; 14 nucleotides line up with TRBD2. The CDR3 covers 18 residues. The V and J ends lost 3 bases and 8 bases, in that order; junction bases with no gene match: 13. Germline V lookup: CDR1 SGHVS, CDR2 FQNEAQ.